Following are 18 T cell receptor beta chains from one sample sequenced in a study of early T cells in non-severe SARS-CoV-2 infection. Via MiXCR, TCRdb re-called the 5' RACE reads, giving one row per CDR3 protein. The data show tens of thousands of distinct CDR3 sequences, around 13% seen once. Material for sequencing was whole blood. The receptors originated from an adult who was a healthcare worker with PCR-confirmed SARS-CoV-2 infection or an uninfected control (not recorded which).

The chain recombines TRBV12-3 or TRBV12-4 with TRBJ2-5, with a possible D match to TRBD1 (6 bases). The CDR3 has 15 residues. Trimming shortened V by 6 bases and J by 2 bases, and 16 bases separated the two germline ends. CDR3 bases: TGTGCCAGCAGGGTATCCGGACAGCCTCAAGAGACCCAGTACTTC. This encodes CASRVSGQPQETQYF.

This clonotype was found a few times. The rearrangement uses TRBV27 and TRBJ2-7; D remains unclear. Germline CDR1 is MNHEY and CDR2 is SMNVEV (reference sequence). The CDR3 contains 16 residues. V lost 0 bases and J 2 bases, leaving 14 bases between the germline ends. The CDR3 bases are TGTGCCAGCAGTTTATCTGGCAGGTTGAAGCCCTACGAGCAGTACTTC. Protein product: CASSLSGRLKPYEQYF.

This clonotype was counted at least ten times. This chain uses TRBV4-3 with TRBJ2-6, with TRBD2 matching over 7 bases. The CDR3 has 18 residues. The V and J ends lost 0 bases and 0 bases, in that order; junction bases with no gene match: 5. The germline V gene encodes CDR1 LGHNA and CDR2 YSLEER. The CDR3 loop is CASSQDPAGNSGANVLTF. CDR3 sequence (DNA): TGCGCCAGCAGCCAAGATCCAGCGGGAAACTCTGGGGCCAACGTCCTGACTTTC.

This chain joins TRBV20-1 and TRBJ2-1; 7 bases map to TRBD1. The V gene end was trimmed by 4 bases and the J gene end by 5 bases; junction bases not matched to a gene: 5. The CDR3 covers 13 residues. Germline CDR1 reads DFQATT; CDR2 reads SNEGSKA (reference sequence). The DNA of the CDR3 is TGCAGTGCTACAGACAGGGCCCACAATGAGCAGTTCTTC. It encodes CSATDRAHNEQFF.

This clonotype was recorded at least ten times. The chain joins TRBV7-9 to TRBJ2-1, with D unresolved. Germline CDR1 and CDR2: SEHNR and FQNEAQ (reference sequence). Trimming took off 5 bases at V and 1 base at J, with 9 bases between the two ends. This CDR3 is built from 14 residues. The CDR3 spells CASSDGRSYNEQFF. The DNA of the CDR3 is TGTGCCAGCAGCGATGGCCGTTCCTACAATGAGCAGTTCTTC.

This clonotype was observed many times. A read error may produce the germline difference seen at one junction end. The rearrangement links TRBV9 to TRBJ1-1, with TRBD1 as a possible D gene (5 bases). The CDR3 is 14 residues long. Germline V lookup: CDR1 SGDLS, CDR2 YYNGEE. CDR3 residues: CASSVGGSNTEAFF. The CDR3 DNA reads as TGTGCCAGCAGCGTGGGGGGGTCGAACACTGAAGCCTTCTTT.

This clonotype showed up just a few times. CDR3 DNA: TGTGCCAGCAGCACGGGACTAGCGGGAATCCACGAGCAGTACTTC. This sequence encodes CASSTGLAGIHEQYF. The chain has TRBV6-5 and TRBJ2-7, with 13 bases identical to TRBD2. The CDR3 extends over 15 amino acids. Germline CDR1 and CDR2: MNHEY and SVGAGI. J gave up 5 bases and V 6 bases, and 7 bases lay outside the gene matches.

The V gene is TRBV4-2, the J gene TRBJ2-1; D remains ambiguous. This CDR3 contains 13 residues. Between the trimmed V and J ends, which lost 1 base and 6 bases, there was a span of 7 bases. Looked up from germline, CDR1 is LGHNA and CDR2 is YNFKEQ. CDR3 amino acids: CASSQVPVNEQFF. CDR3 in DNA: TGTGCCAGCAGCCAAGTCCCCGTCAATGAGCAGTTCTTC.

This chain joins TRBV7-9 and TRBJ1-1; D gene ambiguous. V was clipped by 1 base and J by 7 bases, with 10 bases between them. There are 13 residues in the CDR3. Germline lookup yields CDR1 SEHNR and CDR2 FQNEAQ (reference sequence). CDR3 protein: CASSLGVEVEAFF. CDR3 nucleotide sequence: TGTGCCAGCAGCTTAGGAGTGGAGGTTGAAGCTTTCTTT.

The CDR3 DNA is TGTGCCGGGCGGGGGAGGTCCTACAATGAGCAGTTCTTC. It translates to CAGRGRSYNEQFF. The chain uses TRBV6-1 and TRBJ2-1, with 7 bases identical to TRBD2. The CDR3 is 13 residues long. Germline assignment: CDR1 MNHNS and CDR2 SASEGT. V was clipped by 11 bases and J by 1 base; unmatched bases: 5.

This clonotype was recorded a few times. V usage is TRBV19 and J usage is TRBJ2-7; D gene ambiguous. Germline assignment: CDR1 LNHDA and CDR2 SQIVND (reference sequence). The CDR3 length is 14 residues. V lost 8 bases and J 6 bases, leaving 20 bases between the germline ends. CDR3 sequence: CASHSPEKSGEQYF. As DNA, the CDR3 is TGTGCCAGTCACTCTCCGGAAAAATCGGGCGAGCAGTACTTC.

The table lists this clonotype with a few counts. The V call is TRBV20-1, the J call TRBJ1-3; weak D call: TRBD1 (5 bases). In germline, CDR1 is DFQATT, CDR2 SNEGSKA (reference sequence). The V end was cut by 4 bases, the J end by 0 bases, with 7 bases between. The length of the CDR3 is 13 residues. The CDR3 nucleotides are TGCAGTGCTACTCAGGGCTCTGGAAACACCATATATTTT. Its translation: CSATQGSGNTIYF.

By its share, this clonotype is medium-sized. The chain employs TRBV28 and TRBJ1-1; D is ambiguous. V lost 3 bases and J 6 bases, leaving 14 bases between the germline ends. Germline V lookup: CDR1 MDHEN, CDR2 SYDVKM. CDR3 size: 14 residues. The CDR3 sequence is CASSFATRRAEAFF. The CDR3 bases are TGTGCCAGCAGTTTTGCTACCCGTCGGGCTGAAGCTTTCTTT.

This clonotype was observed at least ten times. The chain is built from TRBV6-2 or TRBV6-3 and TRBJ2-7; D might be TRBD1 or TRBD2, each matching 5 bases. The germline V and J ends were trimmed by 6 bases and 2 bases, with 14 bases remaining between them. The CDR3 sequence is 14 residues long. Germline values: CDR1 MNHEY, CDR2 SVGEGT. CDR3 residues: CASSGGDGAYEQYF. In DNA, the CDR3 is TGTGCCAGCAGCGGTGGGGACGGAGCCTACGAGCAGTACTTC.

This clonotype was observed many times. The chain's CDR3 is CARRTSGISGANVLTF. Written as DNA, the CDR3 is TGCGCCAGACGGACTAGCGGGATCTCTGGGGCCAACGTCCTGACTTTC. The rearrangement uses TRBV10-1 and TRBJ2-6; 12 bases agree with TRBD2. The V segment lost 9 bases and the J segment 0 bases; nucleotides outside the gene matches: 3. The CDR3 has 16 amino acids. The germline V gene encodes CDR1 WNHNN and CDR2 SYGVQD (reference sequence).

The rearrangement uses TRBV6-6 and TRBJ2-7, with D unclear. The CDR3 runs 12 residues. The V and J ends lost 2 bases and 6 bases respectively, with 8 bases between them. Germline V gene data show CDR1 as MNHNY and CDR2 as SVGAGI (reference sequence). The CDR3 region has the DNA TGTGCCAGCAGTTACCCGGCCTCCGAGCAGTACTTC. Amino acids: CASSYPASEQYF.

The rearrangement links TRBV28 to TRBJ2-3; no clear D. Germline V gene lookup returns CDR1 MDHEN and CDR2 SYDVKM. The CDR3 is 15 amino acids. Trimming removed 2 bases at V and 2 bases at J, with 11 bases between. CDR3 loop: CASSLKAGNTDTQYF. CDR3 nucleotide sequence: TGTGCCAGCAGTTTAAAGGCCGGAAACACAGATACGCAGTATTTT. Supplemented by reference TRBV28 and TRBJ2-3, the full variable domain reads DVKVTQSSRYLVKRTGEKVFLECVQDMDHENMFWYRQDPGLGLRLIYFSYDVKMKEKGDIPEGYSVSREKKERFSLILESASTNQTSMYLCASSLKAGNTDTQYFGPGTRLTVL.

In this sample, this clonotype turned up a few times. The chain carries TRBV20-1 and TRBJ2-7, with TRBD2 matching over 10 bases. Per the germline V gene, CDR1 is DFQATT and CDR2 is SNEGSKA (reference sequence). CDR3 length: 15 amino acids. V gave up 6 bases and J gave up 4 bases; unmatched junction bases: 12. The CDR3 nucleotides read TGCAGTGCCACCCCAGCGGGGGGGCCATTTTACGAGCAGTACTTC. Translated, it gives CSATPAGGPFYEQYF.